Given below is one T cell receptor (beta chain) in context. Antigen unknown. Trimming left V 6 bases short and J 2 bases short, with 20 bases between. Germline lookup yields CDR1 DFQATT and CDR2 SNEGSKA (reference sequence). CDR3 size: 16 residues. The data were taken from a study of immune heterogeneity within non-small cell lung tumors. General observations from the study: T-cell clonality in a given local region correlated moderately yet significantly with the local tumor mutational burden (R approximately 0.33). Individual patients showed largely nonoverlapping sets of high-frequency T-cell receptor beta clonotypes.

Bulk tumor genomic DNA (roughly 630 ng per sample) served as template. Far-apart biopsies, several per primary tumor, were taken during surgery. Curative surgery was undertaken by patients, who had untreated, newly diagnosed non-small cell lung cancer. Donation came from patients with newly diagnosed non-small cell lung cancer who were having surgery with curative intent. CDR3 of TCR beta was amplified by multiplex PCR that used 32 V and 13 J primers. TCRdb re-analysed the multiplex PCR reads in MiXCR, keeping a single row per CDR3 protein. There are more than 10,000 distinct CDR3 sequences in the sample; about 22% occur only once, and around 4.3% lies in the top ten.

Material for sequencing was lung tumor tissue. This sequence originates from a man between 60 and 75 years old with non-small cell lung cancer. V is TRBV20-1 and J is TRBJ1-5; D is unresolved. The CDR3, as DNA: TGCAGTGCCCCCCCCCTAGGGCGGTCTGGCAATCAGCCCCAGCATTTT. Protein product: CSAPPLGRSGNQPQHF.